The entry below describes one T cell receptor (beta chain). What it binds is not known. The data originate from a study of T cell responses to AZD1222 COVID-19 vaccine. Study-level background: Second-dose recipients at about 4 or about 12 weeks were treated as one pooled group.

Study outcomes and limitations: White British donors predominated, females outnumbered males, and clonal diversity was possibly underestimated. The span of vaccine-associated CD4 TCRs extended across spike, with dominance at 160-218 and 743-854. Within unmutated variant regions lay the reported targets of nearly half of spike-specific TCRs.

V was trimmed by 1 base and J by 4 bases, leaving 12 bases between them. The CDR3 has 15 residues. CDR1 is SGDLS, CDR2 YYNGEE, per germline. The repertoire was sequenced with immunoSEQ multiplex PCR; TCRdb's copy has only in-frame clones and lacks some. The sample contains 120,000 or so clones, more than 80% of which appear only once. V gene TRBV9 combines with J gene TRBJ2-1, with D possibly TRBD1 on 5 matching bases. The sequences come from peripheral blood, collected on day 0 of AZD1222 vaccination. This sequence originates from an adult in good health. CDR3 amino acids: CASSVKQEGYNEQFF. The CDR3, as DNA: TGTGCCAGCAGCGTAAAACAGGAAGGGTACAATGAGCAGTTCTTC.